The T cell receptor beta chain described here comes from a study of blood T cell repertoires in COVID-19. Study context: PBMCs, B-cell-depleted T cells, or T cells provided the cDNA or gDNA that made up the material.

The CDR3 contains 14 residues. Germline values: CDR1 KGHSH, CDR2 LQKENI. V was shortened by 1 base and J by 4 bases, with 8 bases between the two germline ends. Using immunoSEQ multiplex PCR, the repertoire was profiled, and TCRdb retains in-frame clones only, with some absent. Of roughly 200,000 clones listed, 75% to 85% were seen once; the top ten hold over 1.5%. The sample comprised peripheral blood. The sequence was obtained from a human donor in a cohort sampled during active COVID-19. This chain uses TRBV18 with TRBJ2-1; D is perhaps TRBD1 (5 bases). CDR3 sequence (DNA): TGTGCCAGCTCACCACATCGACAGTACAATGAGCAGTTCTTC. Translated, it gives CASSPHRQYNEQFF.